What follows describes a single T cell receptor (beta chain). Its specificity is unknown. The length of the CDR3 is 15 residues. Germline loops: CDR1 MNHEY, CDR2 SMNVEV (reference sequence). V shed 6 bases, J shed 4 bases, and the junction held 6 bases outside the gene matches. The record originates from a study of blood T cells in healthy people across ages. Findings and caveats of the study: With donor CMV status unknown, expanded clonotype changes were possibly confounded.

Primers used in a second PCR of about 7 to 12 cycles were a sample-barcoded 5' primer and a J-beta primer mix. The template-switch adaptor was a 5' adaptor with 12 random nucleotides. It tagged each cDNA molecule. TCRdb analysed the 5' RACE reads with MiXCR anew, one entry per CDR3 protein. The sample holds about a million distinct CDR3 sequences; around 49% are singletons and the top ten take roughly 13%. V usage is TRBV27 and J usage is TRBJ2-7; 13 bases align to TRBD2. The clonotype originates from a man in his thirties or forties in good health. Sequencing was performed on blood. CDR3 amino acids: CASRKLAGGQYEQYF. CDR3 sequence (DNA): TGTGCCAGCAGGAAACTAGCGGGGGGGCAGTACGAGCAGTACTTC.